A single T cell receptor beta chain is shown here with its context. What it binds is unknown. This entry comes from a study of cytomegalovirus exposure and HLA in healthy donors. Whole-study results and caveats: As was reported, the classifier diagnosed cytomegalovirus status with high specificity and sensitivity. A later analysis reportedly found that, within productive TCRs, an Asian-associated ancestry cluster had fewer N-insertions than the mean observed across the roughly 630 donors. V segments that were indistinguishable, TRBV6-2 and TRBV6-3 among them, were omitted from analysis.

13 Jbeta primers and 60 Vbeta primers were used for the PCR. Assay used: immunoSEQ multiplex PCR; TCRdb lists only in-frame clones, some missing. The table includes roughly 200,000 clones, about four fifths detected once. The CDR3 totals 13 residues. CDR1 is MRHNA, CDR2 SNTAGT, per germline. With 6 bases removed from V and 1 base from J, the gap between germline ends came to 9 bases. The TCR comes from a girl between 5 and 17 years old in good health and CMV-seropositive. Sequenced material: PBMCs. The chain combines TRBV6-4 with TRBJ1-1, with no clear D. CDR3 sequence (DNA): TGTGCCAGCAGCGTCTCCCCGAACACTGAAGCTTTCTTT. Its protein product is CASSVSPNTEAFF.